This is a list of T cell receptor beta chains from one sample in a study of T cell responses to AZD1222 COVID-19 vaccine. Method: immunoSEQ multiplex PCR; TCRdb's copy keeps in-frame clones and lacks some. The table records tens of thousands of clones, approximately 89% of them present only once. This specimen consisted of peripheral blood, obtained 28 days after the second AZD1222 dose. The receptors come from an adult who received the AZD1222 COVID-19 vaccine. Each CDR3 is given with its conserved first and last residue. A D gene is named only where the DNA matches it firmly. Size values are once, few and many counts, or a class for expanded clones, and some rows have none.

V	D	size	J	DNA	CDR3
TRBV11-2	NA	NA	TRBJ2-7	TGTGCCAGCAGCCCAAACACCCAGTCCTACGAGCAGTACTTC	CASSPNTQSYEQYF
TRBV28	NA	NA	TRBJ1-4	TGTGCCAGCAGTTCACTCGGGGCAACTAATGAAAAACTGTTTTTT	CASSSLGATNEKLFF
TRBV5-1	NA	NA	TRBJ1-2	TGCGCCAGCAGCTTGGCCGCAGGGGACTATGGCTACACCTTC	CASSLAAGDYGYTF
TRBV19	NA	NA	TRBJ2-7	TGTGCCAGTAGTATGGGCGCAGGGAACGAGCAGTACTTC	CASSMGAGNEQYF
TRBV19	NA	NA	TRBJ1-4	TGTGCCAGTAGTATTCGGTCGACTAATGAAAAACTGTTTTTT	CASSIRSTNEKLFF
TRBV24-1	NA	once	TRBJ2-2	TGTGCCACCAGTGATTTGAGCAGGGCCAACACCGGGGAGCTGTTTTTT	CATSDLSRANTGELFF
TRBV5-8	NA	once	TRBJ1-6	TGTGCCAGCAGCCTAGGAGGGTCTGTAAATAATTCACCCCTCCACTTT	CASSLGGSVNNSPLHF
TRBV10-3	TRBD1	NA	TRBJ1-2	TGTGCCATCAGTGTGTTGACAGGGCGGTCTAACTATGGCTACACCTTC	CAISVLTGRSNYGYTF
TRBV7-3	NA	NA	TRBJ1-1	TGTGCCAGCAGCTCGCATATGAACACTGAAGCTTTCTTT	CASSSHMNTEAFF
TRBV10-3	NA	once	TRBJ2-1	TGTGCCATCATGCGACAGGATGAGCAGTTCTTC	CAIMRQDEQFF
TRBV19	TRBD2	NA	TRBJ2-7	TGTGCCAGTAGTATAGCGGGGGGGCGCTACGAGCAGTACTTC	CASSIAGGRYEQYF
TRBV25-1	NA	NA	TRBJ2-5	TGTGCCAGCAGTGAGCCCCAAGAGACCCAGTACTTC	CASSEPQETQYF
TRBV25-1	NA	NA	TRBJ1-2	TGTGCCAGCAGTGAACATGGTACTAACTATGGCTACACCTTC	CASSEHGTNYGYTF
TRBV19	TRBD1	NA	TRBJ1-2	TGTGCCAGTAGGGGACAGACGCGCAATGGCTACACCTTC	CASRGQTRNGYTF
TRBV11-3	NA	NA	TRBJ1-1	TGTGCCAGCACCCAACCCAACCGGGGCACTGAAGCTTTCTTT	CASTQPNRGTEAFF
TRBV10-3	NA	NA	TRBJ1-5	TGTGCCATCAGTGAGTCGAGGCTAACTCCTGGGGGTGGCGAGCCCCAGCATTTT	CAISESRLTPGGGEPQHF
TRBV11-2	NA	NA	TRBJ1-5	TGTGCCAGCAGCTTAGGTGGGGTCGGCAATCAGCCCCAGCATTTT	CASSLGGVGNQPQHF
TRBV5-4	TRBD1	NA	TRBJ2-2	TGTGCCAGCAGCCCGAAGGGACAGGGGGCGCAGGGCACCGGGGAGCTGTTTTTT	CASSPKGQGAQGTGELFF
TRBV19	NA	NA	TRBJ1-1	TGTGCCAGTAGTCCCACCGTCCGTGGGGGCACTGAAGCTTTCTTT	CASSPTVRGGTEAFF
TRBV6-5	NA	NA	TRBJ2-3	TGTGCCAGCGGAAGGGGAGGTCCCCCAGATACGCAGTATTTT	CASGRGGPPDTQYF
TRBV5-6	NA	NA	TRBJ1-2	TGTGCCAGCAGCCCACCGAGAGGGGCGCGACCTAACTATGGCTACACCTTC	CASSPPRGARPNYGYTF
TRBV5-1	NA	NA	TRBJ1-5	TGCGCCAGCAGCCCGCAGGGACTCAATCAGCCCCAGCATTTT	CASSPQGLNQPQHF
TRBV6-5	NA	once	TRBJ2-1	TGTGCCAGCAGTTACTTGGCAGCTTTCAATGAGCAGTTCTTC	CASSYLAAFNEQFF
TRBV12-5	NA	NA	TRBJ2-1	TGTGCTAGTGGTTTGAAACAGGGTTGGGGGGGTGATGAGCAGTTCTTC	CASGLKQGWGGDEQFF
TRBV4-1	NA	once	TRBJ1-1	TGCGCCAGCAGCCAGAGGCACACTGAAGCTTTCTTT	CASSQRHTEAFF
TRBV5-1	TRBD2	once	TRBJ2-7	TGCGCCAGCAGCTTGGGGGTAGCGGGGCCCTACGAGCAGTACTTC	CASSLGVAGPYEQYF
TRBV13	TRBD1	NA	TRBJ1-6	TGTGCCAGCAGCTTATCAGGACAGGGTAATTCACCCCTCCACTTT	CASSLSGQGNSPLHF